The clone carrying this TCR beta chain turned up a few times. The authors prepared the TCRbeta library with unique molecular identifiers. In TCRdb, the PCR reads were re-called with MiXCR into one record per CDR3 protein. The sample has under 450,000 distinct CDR3 sequences, roughly 17% seen once. This sample was taken from a study of T-cell reconstitution after alpha-beta-depleted transplantation in children. Source: PBMCs, mostly from graft donor cells, taken 360 days after TCRalphabeta/CD19-depleted stem cell transplant. This TCR derives from a boy under two years old who had a stem cell transplant for Wiskott-Aldrich syndrome, so the T cells may come from the graft donor.

The CDR3: CATSDFSRVGTGELFF. Here the CDR3 DNA reads TGTGCCACCAGTGATTTTAGCAGGGTGGGCACCGGGGAGCTGTTTTTT. The V call is TRBV24-1, the J call TRBJ2-2; maybe TRBD1 (5 bases). V shed 1 base and J shed 4 bases, with 12 bases lying between them. Germline CDR1 and CDR2: KGHDR and SFDVKD. The CDR3 length is 16 residues.